These 27 T cell receptor beta chains came from one sample sequenced in a study of regulatory T cells in long-lasting Graves disease. Time point denoted: persistent/refractory GD, antithyroid drugs over 5 years with positive TRAb. Construction of the TCR library relied on RNA isolated from PBMCs. TCR beta libraries were built with iRepertoire HTBI primers and Arm-PCR of CDR3 regions. TCRdb recomputed calls from the multiplex PCR reads with MiXCR, one row per CDR3 protein. Seen here are a few hundred thousand distinct CDR3 sequences, 22% observed once, and the top ten hold roughly three fifths. The sequences come from peripheral blood mononuclear cells (PBMCs), collected when the disease was refractory, from a patient treated with antithyroid drugs. The receptors come from a female donor with Graves disease.

There are many counts of this clonotype. The genes are TRBV7-3 and TRBJ2-1; 7 nucleotides match TRBD1. CDR3 length: 12 residues. V lost 5 bases to trimming and J lost 15 bases; unmatched junction nucleotides: 10. Germline loops: CDR1 SGHTA, CDR2 FQGTGA. The CDR3 nucleotides read TGTGCCAGCAGCCATTCCGGACAGGAGGCGTTCTTC. Translating it yields CASSHSGQEAFF.

This clonotype has ten or more counts. The gene calls are TRBV28 and TRBJ1-4; TRBD1 might be the D (6 bases). This CDR3 is built from 16 residues. V was trimmed by 5 bases and J by 3 bases, leaving 16 bases between them. In germline, CDR1 is MDHEN, CDR2 SYDVKM. The CDR3 DNA reads TGTGCCAGCAGTGGAACAGGGAGGGTGTCTAATGAAAAACTGTTTTTT. Its translation: CASSGTGRVSNEKLFF.

This chain connects TRBV7-3 to TRBJ2-7; D is perhaps TRBD1 (5 bases). The CDR3 runs 13 residues. Trimming stripped 0 bases from V and 6 bases from J, with 9 bases between. Germline V gene lookup returns CDR1 SGHTA and CDR2 FQGTGA. Written as DNA, the CDR3 is TGTGCCAGCAGCTTAACGGCAGGGCTCGAGCAGTACTTC. As protein: CASSLTAGLEQYF. The whole variable domain, remainder taken from reference TRBV7-3 and TRBJ2-7, is GAGVSQTPSNKVTEKGKYVELRCDPISGHTALYWYRQSLGQGPEFLIYFQGTGAADDSGLPNDRFFAVRPEGSVSTLKIQRTERGDSAVYLCASSLTAGLEQYFGPGTRLTVT.

This clonotype occurred many times. The chain has TRBV2 and TRBJ2-7; the D is unclear. Germline V gives CDR1 SNHLY, CDR2 FYNNEI. V was trimmed by 5 bases and J by 3 bases, leaving 5 bases between them. There are 11 residues in the CDR3. The CDR3 loop reads CASSPHYEQYF. The CDR3, as DNA: TGTGCCAGCAGTCCTCACTACGAGCAGTACTTC.

This clonotype was detected ten times or more. The V gene is TRBV7-2, the J gene TRBJ2-7; D remains unclear. In germline, CDR1 is SGHTA, CDR2 FQGNSA. V dropped 0 bases and J dropped 7 bases, with 10 bases sitting between them. This CDR3 region has 13 residues. This chain's CDR3 is CASSLALRGEQYF. As DNA, the CDR3 is TGTGCCAGCAGCTTAGCACTCCGTGGGGAGCAGTACTTC.

This clonotype has a handful of counts. This sequence joins TRBV30 and TRBJ1-1; D gene uncertain. The CDR3 runs to 12 residues. Germline V CDR1 and CDR2: GTSNPN, SVGIG (reference sequence). The CDR3 reads CVGGLMNTEAFF. The CDR3 nucleotides are TGTGTTGGAGGGCTGATGAACACTGAAGCTTTCTTT. The full variable domain, completed using reference TRBV30 and TRBJ1-1, is SQTIHQWPATLVQPVGSPLSLECTVEGTSNPNLYWYRQAAGRGLQLLFYSVGIGQISSEVPQNLSASRPQDRQFILSSKKLLLSDSGFYLCVGGLMNTEAFFGQGTRLTVV.

This rearrangement joins TRBV12-3 or TRBV12-4 to TRBJ1-4; 7 bases are shared with TRBD1. CDR3 length: 12 amino acids. Trimming removed 6 bases from V and 8 bases from J; junction bases left unmatched: 3. The chain's CDR3 is CASRGDSEKLFF. As DNA, the CDR3 is TGTGCCAGCAGAGGGGACAGCGAAAAACTGTTTTTT.

This clonotype showed up just a few times. The chain has TRBV28 and TRBJ2-3; TRBD2 might be the D (6 bases). Between the trimmed V and J ends, which lost 3 bases and 2 bases, there was a span of 15 bases. The CDR3 loop spans 16 amino acids. CDR1 MDHEN and CDR2 SYDVKM come from the germline V gene. CDR3 residues: CASSFGSGDLTDTQYF. The CDR3 DNA sequence: TGTGCCAGCAGTTTTGGTAGCGGAGACCTCACAGATACGCAGTATTTT. The full variable domain, its missing parts supplied by reference TRBV28 and TRBJ2-3, is DVKVTQSSRYLVKRTGEKVFLECVQDMDHENMFWYRQDPGLGLRLIYFSYDVKMKEKGDIPEGYSVSREKKERFSLILESASTNQTSMYLCASSFGSGDLTDTQYFGPGTRLTVL.

The chain is built from TRBV7-2 and TRBJ2-7; 13 nucleotides agree with TRBD2. This CDR3 is built from 17 residues. After removal of 5 bases from V and 5 bases from J, the junction contained 12 bases not matched to a gene. Germline CDR1 and CDR2: SGHTA and FQGNSA. The CDR3 region has the DNA TGTGCCAGCAGCGAAAGCAGTTTCGGACTAGCGGGAGACGAGCAGTACTTC. It is translated as CASSESSFGLAGDEQYF.

Many counts were recorded for this clonotype. The genes are TRBV7-2 and TRBJ2-4; 8 bases line up with TRBD1. Losses at the gene ends were 4 bases for V and 8 bases for J; bases not matched to a gene: 7. This CDR3 is built from 14 residues. Germline assignment: CDR1 SGHTA and CDR2 FQGNSA. CDR3 protein: CASSSTGAVDIQYF. In DNA, the CDR3 is TGTGCCAGCAGCTCGACAGGGGCTGTGGACATTCAGTACTTC.

A single count supports this clonotype. This chain joins TRBV10-3 and TRBJ2-5; tentative D call: TRBD1 (5 bases). Trimming stripped 11 bases from V and 1 base from J, with 14 bases between. This CDR3 is built from 13 residues. Germline V CDR1 and CDR2: ENHRY, SYGVKD. CDR3 nucleotide sequence: TGTGCCGCCAACGACAGAATCCAAGAGACCCAGTACTTC. Protein product: CAANDRIQETQYF.

The chain employs TRBV18 and TRBJ1-5, with D possibly matching TRBD1 (5 bases). The CDR3 is 15 residues long. Trimming cost V 3 bases and J 5 bases, with 14 bases left between them. CDR1 is KGHSH and CDR2 is LQKENI in the germline V gene. The CDR3 DNA sequence: TGTGCCAGCTCACCCGGGGCCCAGACGGATCAGCCCCAGCATTTT. Translated, it gives CASSPGAQTDQPQHF. The variable domain in full, completed from reference TRBV18 and TRBJ1-5, reads NAGVMQNPRHLVRRRGQEARLRCSPMKGHSHVYWYRQLPEEGLKFMVYLQKENIIDESGMPKERFSAEFPKEGPSILRIQQVVRGDSAAYFCASSPGAQTDQPQHFGDGTRLSIL.

This clonotype was counted only a few times. V and J are TRBV18 and TRBJ1-5, with unresolved D. In germline, CDR1 is KGHSH, CDR2 LQKENI. Trimming cost V 5 bases and J 0 bases, with 11 bases left between them. CDR3 length: 15 residues. DNA for the CDR3: TGTGCCAGCTCATCCAGCGTCGGTAGCAATCAGCCCCAGCATTTT. It yields the protein CASSSSVGSNQPQHF.

This clonotype occurred many times. The chain joins TRBV12-3 or TRBV12-4 to TRBJ1-3; D is ambiguous. CDR3 length equals 13 residues. V gave up 3 bases and J gave up 0 bases, with 3 bases separating them. The CDR3 DNA reads TGTGCCAGCAGTTTCTACTCTGGAAACACCATATATTTT. This translates into CASSFYSGNTIYF.

The V gene is TRBV5-1, the J gene TRBJ1-1; D unclear. Germline loops: CDR1 SGHRS, CDR2 YFSETQ. V was trimmed by 1 base and J by 8 bases, leaving 15 bases between them. CDR3 length equals 14 residues. In DNA, the CDR3 is TGCGCCAGCAGCTTGAGGGCAGCTAACTCCGAAGCTTTCTTT. Translated, it gives CASSLRAANSEAFF.

The table lists this clonotype with many counts. The chain uses TRBV20-1 and TRBJ1-5; D is possibly TRBD1 (5 bases). There are 16 residues in the CDR3. Germline loops: CDR1 DFQATT, CDR2 SNEGSKA (reference sequence). V was shortened by 2 bases and J by 3 bases, with 17 bases between the two germline ends. The CDR3 DNA reads TGCAGTGCTAGACTGTGGGGGATAGGGGACAATCAGCCCCAGCATTTT. Its translation: CSARLWGIGDNQPQHF.

This chain connects TRBV6-2 or TRBV6-3 to TRBJ2-1; no clear D gene. The CDR3 covers 15 residues. V lost 4 bases, J lost 3 bases, and 13 bases lay in between. Germline CDR1 and CDR2: MNHEY and SVGEGT. The CDR3 DNA reads as TGTGCCAGCAGTTCGGCGGCACCGAGCTACAATGAGCAGTTCTTC. This translates into CASSSAAPSYNEQFF.

This clonotype occurred many times. The gene calls are TRBV28 and TRBJ1-6; no definite D call. V gave up 5 bases and J gave up 9 bases, with 8 bases separating them. Per the germline V gene, CDR1 is MDHEN and CDR2 is SYDVKM. CDR3 size: 12 residues. CDR3 sequence reads: CASSLGFSPLHF. For the CDR3, the DNA is TGTGCCAGCAGTCTAGGGTTTTCACCCCTCCACTTT.

In its sample, this clonotype was seen many times. This chain links TRBV7-8 with TRBJ2-5; D not certain. Trimming shortened V by 0 bases and J by 0 bases, and 5 bases separated the two germline ends. The CDR3 loop spans 14 amino acids. The germline gives CDR1 SGHVS, CDR2 FQNEAQ. CDR3 in DNA: TGTGCCAGCAGCTTAGCTTGGGACCAAGAGACCCAGTACTTC. Protein product: CASSLAWDQETQYF.

This clonotype came up many times. The rearrangement uses TRBV2 and TRBJ1-4, with unresolved D. V was shortened by 6 bases and J by 5 bases, with 7 bases between the two germline ends. Germline V gene data show CDR1 as SNHLY and CDR2 as FYNNEI. The CDR3 is 12 amino acids. This chain's CDR3 is CASRTANEKLFF. The CDR3 DNA sequence: TGTGCCAGCAGGACCGCCAATGAAAAACTGTTTTTT.

Turning to this clonotype: An end of the junction differs from the germline gene, which may be a read error. The chain uses TRBV12-3 or TRBV12-4 and TRBJ1-1; a possible D gene is TRBD1 (5 bases). The CDR3 extends over 13 amino acids. The CDR3 here is CASSVNRNAEAFF. The CDR3 nucleotides are TGTGCCAGCAGCGTTAACAGGAACGCTGAAGCTTTCTTT.

Comment on this clonotype: A clone one base away is much larger, so this may be a read error. The chain recombines TRBV12-3 or TRBV12-4 with TRBJ2-7; D is perhaps TRBD1 (5 bases). The CDR3 consists of 13 residues. CDR3 nucleotide sequence: TGTGCCAGCAGCCCCGGACAACCCTACGAGCAGTGCTTC. This gives the protein CASSPGQPYEQCF.

This clonotype was picked up many times. This chain uses TRBV6-1 with TRBJ1-6; no clear D. Deletions cut 5 bases from V and 7 bases from J, with 12 bases between. The length of the CDR3 is 14 residues. CDR1 MNHNS and CDR2 SASEGT come from the germline V gene. The CDR3 coding sequence is TGTGCCAGCAGTAGCCAATCTGGGAATTCACCCCTCCACTTT. Its protein product is CASSSQSGNSPLHF.

The chain employs TRBV20-1 and TRBJ2-3, with 13 bases lining up with TRBD2. V was pared by 5 bases and J by 2 bases, with 10 bases of the junction left unmatched. Germline CDR1 is DFQATT and CDR2 is SNEGSKA (reference sequence). There are 17 residues in the CDR3. In DNA form, the CDR3 reads TGCAGTGCTCTCCCCCCACTAGCGGGAGGGCCCACAGATACGCAGTATTTT. As protein: CSALPPLAGGPTDTQYF.

The chain is built from TRBV27 and TRBJ2-5; D may be TRBD2 (6 bases). The CDR3 loop spans 14 amino acids. CDR1 MNHEY and CDR2 SMNVEV come from the germline V gene (reference sequence). The germline V and J ends were trimmed by 5 bases and 4 bases, with 14 bases remaining between them. CDR3 DNA sequence: TGTGCCAGCAGTGACGGGAGAAGTGCAGAGACCCAGTACTTC. Translation gives CASSDGRSAETQYF.

The table lists this clonotype with many counts. The chain combines TRBV7-2 with TRBJ2-7; D could derive from TRBD1 or TRBD2 (5 bases each). The CDR3 extends over 14 amino acids. The V gene's germline CDR1 is SGHTA and CDR2 FQGNSA. V was cut by 5 bases and J by 1 base, with 12 bases left in between. As DNA, the CDR3 is TGTGCCAGCAGCCCATGGGACGGATCCTACGAGCAGTACTTC. As protein: CASSPWDGSYEQYF.

This clonotype has at least ten counts. This rearrangement joins TRBV30 to TRBJ2-5; D is perhaps TRBD2 (5 bases). The CDR3 runs to 14 residues. Trimming removed 4 bases at V and 5 bases at J, with 17 bases between. The V gene's germline CDR1 is GTSNPN and CDR2 SVGIG (reference sequence). CDR3 in DNA: TGTGCCTGGAACCCACGGTGGGAGCGGGAGACCCAGTACTTC. Amino acid sequence: CAWNPRWERETQYF.